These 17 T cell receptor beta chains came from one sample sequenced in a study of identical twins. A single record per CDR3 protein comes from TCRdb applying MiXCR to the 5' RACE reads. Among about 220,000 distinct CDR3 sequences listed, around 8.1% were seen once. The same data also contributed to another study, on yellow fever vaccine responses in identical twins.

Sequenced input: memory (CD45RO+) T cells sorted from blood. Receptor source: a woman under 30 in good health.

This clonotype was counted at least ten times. CDR3 in DNA: TGTGCCAGCAGCTTAGCCGGGAACACAGATACGCAGTATTTT. Translation: CASSLAGNTDTQYF. The chain has TRBV7-6 and TRBJ2-3; TRBD2 might be the D (5 bases). Per the germline V gene, CDR1 is SGHVS and CDR2 is FNYEAQ. Trimming took 0 bases from V and 2 from J, leaving 6 bases between them. CDR3 length: 14 amino acids.

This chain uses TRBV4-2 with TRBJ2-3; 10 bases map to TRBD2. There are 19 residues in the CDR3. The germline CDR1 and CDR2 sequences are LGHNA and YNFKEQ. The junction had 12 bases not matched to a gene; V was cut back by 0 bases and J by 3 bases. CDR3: CASSQDPYWGTSATDTQYF. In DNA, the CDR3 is TGTGCCAGCAGCCAAGATCCCTATTGGGGGACTAGCGCTACAGATACGCAGTATTTT.

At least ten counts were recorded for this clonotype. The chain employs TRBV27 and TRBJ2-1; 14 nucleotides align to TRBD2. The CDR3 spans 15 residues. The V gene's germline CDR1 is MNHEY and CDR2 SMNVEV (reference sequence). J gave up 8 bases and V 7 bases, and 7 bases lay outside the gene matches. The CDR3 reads CASTSGLAGVDEQFF. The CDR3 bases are TGTGCCAGCACCTCGGGACTAGCGGGAGTCGATGAGCAGTTCTTC.

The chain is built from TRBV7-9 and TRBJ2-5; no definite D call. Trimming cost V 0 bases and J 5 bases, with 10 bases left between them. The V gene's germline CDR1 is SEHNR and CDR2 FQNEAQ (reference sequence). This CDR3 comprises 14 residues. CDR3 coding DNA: TGTGCCAGCAGCTTAGCCGGGCGCGCGGAGACCCAGTACTTC. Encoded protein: CASSLAGRAETQYF. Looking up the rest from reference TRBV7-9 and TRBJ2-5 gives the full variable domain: DTGVSQNPRHKITKRGQNVTFRCDPISEHNRLYWYRQTLGQGPEFLTYFQNEAQLEKSRLLSDRFSAERPKGSFSTLEIQRTEQGDSAMYLCASSLAGRAETQYFGPGTRLLVL.

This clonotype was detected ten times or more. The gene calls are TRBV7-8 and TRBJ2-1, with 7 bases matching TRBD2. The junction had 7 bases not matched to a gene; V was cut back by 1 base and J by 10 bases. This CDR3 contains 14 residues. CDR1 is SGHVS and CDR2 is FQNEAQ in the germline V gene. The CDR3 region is CASSLGASGYEQFF. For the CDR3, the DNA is TGTGCCAGCAGCTTAGGAGCTAGCGGTTACGAGCAGTTCTTC.

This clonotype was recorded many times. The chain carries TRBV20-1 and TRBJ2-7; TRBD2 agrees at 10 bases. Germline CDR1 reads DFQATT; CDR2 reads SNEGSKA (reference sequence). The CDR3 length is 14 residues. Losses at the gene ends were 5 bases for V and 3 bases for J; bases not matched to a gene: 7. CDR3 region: CSAQQLAGFYEQYF. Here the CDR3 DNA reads TGCAGTGCTCAACAACTAGCGGGGTTCTACGAGCAGTACTTC.

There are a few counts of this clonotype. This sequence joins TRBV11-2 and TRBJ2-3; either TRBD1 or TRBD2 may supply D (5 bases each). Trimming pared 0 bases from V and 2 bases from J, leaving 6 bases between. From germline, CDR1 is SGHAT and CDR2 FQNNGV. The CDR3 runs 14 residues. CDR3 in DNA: TGTGCCAGCAGCTTAGAGGGGGACACAGATACGCAGTATTTT. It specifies CASSLEGDTDTQYF.

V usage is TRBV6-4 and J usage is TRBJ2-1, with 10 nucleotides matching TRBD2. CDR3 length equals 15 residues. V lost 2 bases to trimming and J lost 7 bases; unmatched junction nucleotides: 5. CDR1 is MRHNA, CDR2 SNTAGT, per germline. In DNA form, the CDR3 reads TGTGCCAGCAGTGACGGTAGCGGGAGGCCTAATGAGCAGTTCTTC. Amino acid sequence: CASSDGSGRPNEQFF.

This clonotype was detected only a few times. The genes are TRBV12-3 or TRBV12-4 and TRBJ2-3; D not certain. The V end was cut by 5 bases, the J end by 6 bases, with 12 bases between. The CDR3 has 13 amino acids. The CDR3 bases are TGTGCCAGCAGTCACCAGAGTTCTGATACGCAGTATTTT. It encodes CASSHQSSDTQYF.

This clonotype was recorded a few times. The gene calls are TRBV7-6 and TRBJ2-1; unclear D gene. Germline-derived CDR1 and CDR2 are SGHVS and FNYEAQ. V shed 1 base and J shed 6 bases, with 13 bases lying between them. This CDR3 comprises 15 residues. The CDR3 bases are TGTGCCAGCAGCTTAGGTAGCAGCGCTTTCAATGAGCAGTTCTTC. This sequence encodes CASSLGSSAFNEQFF.

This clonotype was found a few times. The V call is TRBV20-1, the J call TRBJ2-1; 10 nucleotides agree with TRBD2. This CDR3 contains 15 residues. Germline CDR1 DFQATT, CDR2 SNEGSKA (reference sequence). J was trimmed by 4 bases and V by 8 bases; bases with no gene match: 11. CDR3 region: CSFPLAGVRYNEQFF. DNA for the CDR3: TGCAGTTTTCCCCTAGCGGGAGTTCGGTACAATGAGCAGTTCTTC.

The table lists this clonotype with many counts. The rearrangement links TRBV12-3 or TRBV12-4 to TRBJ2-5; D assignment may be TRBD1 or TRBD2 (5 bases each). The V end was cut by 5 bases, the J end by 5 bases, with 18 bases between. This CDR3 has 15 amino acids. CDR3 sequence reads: CASSIPELGVETQYF. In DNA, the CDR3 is TGTGCCAGCAGTATCCCTGAGTTGGGGGTGGAGACCCAGTACTTC.

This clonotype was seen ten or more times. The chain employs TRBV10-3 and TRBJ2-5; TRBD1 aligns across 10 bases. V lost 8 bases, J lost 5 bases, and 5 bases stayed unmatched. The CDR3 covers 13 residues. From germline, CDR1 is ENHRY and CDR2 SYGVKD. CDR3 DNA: TGTGCCATCGGACAGGGGGATTATGAGACCCAGTACTTC. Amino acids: CAIGQGDYETQYF.

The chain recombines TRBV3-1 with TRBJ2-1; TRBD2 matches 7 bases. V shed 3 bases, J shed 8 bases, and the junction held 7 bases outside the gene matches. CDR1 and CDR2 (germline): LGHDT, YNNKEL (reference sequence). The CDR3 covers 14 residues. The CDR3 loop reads CASSHTGLGHEQFF. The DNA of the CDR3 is TGTGCCAGCAGCCACACAGGACTAGGCCATGAGCAGTTCTTC.

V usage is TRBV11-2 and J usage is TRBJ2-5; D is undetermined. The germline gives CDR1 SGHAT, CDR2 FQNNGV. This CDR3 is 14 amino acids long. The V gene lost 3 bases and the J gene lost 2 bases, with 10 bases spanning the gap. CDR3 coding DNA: TGTGCCAGCAGCTTCGGAAAGAGACAAGAGACCCAGTACTTC. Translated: CASSFGKRQETQYF.

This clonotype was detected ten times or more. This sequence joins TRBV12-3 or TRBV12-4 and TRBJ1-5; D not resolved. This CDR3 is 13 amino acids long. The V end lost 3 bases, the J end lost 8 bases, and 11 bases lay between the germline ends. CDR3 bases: TGTGCCAGCAGTTTTGGGGTAAGAAAGCCCCAGCATTTT. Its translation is CASSFGVRKPQHF.

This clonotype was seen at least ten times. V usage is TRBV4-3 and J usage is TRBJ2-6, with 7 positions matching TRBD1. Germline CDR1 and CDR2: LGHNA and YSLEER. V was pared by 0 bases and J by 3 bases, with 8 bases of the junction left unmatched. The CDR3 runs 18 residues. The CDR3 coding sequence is TGCGCCAGCAGCCAAGACCCGACAGGGCGGAATGGGGCCAACGTCCTGACTTTC. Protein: CASSQDPTGRNGANVLTF.